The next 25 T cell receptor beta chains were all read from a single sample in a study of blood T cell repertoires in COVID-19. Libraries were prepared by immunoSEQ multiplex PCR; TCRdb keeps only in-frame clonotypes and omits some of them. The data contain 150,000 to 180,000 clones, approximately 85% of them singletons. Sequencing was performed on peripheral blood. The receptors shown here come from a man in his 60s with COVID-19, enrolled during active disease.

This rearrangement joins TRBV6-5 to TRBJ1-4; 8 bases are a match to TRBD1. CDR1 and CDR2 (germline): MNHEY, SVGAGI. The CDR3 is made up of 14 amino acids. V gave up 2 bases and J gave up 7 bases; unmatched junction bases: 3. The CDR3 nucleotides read TGTGCCAGCAGTTACCGGACAGGGTTTGAAAAACTGTTTTTT. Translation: CASSYRTGFEKLFF.

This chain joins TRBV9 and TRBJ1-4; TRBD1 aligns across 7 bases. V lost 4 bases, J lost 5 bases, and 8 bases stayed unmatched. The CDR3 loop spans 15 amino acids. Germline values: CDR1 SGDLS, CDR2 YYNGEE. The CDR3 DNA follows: TGTGCCAGCAGCCCTCGACAGGGTTTAAATGAAAAACTGTTTTTT. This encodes CASSPRQGLNEKLFF.

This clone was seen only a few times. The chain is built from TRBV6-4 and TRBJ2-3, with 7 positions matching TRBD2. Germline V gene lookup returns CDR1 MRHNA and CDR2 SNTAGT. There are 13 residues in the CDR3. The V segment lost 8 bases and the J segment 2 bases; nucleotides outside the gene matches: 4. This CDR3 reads CASGRGNTDTQYF. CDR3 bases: TGTGCCAGCGGGCGGGGGAACACAGATACGCAGTATTTT.

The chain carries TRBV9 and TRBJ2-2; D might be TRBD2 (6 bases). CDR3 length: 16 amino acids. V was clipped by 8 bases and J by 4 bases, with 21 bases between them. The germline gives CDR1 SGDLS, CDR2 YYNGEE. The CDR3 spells CARKLYMDYPTGELFF. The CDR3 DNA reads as TGTGCCAGAAAACTCTACATGGACTATCCCACCGGGGAGCTGTTTTTT.

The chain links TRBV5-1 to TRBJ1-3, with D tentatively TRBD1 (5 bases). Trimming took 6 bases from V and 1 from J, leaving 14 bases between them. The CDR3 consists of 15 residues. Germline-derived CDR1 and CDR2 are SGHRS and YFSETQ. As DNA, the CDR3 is TGCGCCAGCACCCCGGGGGGGATTTCTGGAAACACCATATATTTT. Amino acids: CASTPGGISGNTIYF.

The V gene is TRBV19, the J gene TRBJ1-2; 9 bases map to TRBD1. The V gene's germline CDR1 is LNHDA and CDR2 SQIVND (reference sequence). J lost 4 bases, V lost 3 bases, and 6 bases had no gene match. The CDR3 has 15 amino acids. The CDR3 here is CASSMGQGPPYGYTF. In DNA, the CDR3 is TGTGCCAGTAGTATGGGACAGGGCCCGCCCTATGGCTACACCTTC.

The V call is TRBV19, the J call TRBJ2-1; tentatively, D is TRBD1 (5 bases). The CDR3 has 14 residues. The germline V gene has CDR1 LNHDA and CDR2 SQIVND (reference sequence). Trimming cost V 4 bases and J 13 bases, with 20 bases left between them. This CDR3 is CASSSGRVPFLQFF. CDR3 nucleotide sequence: TGTGCCAGTAGTAGCGGCAGGGTACCATTTCTTCAGTTCTTC. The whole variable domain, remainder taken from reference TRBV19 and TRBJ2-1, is DGGITQSPKYLFRKEGQNVTLSCEQNLNHDAMYWYRQDPGQGLRLIYYSQIVNDFQKGDIAEGYSVSREKKESFPLTVTSAQKNPTAFYLCASSSGRVPFLQFFGPGTRLTVL.

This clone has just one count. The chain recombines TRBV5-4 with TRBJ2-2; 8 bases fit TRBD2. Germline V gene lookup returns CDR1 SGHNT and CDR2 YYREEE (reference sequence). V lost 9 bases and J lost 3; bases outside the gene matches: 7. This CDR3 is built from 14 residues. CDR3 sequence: CAIRREVDTGELFF. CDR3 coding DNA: TGTGCCATTCGGCGGGAGGTCGACACCGGGGAGCTGTTTTTT.

The CDR3 DNA is TGTGCCAGCAGTGAGCAGGGACAGAACACCGGGGAGCTGTTTTTT. Its translation is CASSEQGQNTGELFF. The chain is built from TRBV2 and TRBJ2-2; D perhaps matches TRBD1 (6 bases). The germline V gene encodes CDR1 SNHLY and CDR2 FYNNEI. The CDR3 contains 15 residues. V dropped 3 bases and J dropped 1 base, with 9 bases sitting between them.

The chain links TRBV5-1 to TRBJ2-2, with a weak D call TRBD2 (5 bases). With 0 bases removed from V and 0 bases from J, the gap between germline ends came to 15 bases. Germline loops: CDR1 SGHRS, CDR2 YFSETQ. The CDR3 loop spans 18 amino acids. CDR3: CASSLAGVGEANTGELFF. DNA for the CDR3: TGCGCCAGCAGCTTGGCCGGGGTAGGCGAGGCGAACACCGGGGAGCTGTTTTTT. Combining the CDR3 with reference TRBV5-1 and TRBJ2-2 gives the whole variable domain KAGVTQTPRYLIKTRGQQVTLSCSPISGHRSVSWYQQTPGQGLQFLFEYFSETQRNKGNFPGRFSGRQFSNSRSEMNVSTLELGDSALYLCASSLAGVGEANTGELFFGEGSRLTVL.

CDR3 loop: CASSQEYYNEQFF. CDR3 in DNA: TGCGCCAGCAGCCAAGAATACTACAATGAGCAGTTCTTC. The chain uses TRBV4-3 and TRBJ2-1; D gene unclear. The CDR3 extends over 13 amino acids. Germline CDR1 and CDR2: LGHNA and YSLEER. V lost 0 bases, J lost 3 bases, and 3 bases lay in between.

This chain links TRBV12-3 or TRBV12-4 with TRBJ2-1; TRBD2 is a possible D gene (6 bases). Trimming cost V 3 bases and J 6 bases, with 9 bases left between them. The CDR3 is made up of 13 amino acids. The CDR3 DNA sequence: TGTGCCAGCAGTTTCAGGGAGGTCAATGAGCAGTTCTTC. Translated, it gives CASSFREVNEQFF.

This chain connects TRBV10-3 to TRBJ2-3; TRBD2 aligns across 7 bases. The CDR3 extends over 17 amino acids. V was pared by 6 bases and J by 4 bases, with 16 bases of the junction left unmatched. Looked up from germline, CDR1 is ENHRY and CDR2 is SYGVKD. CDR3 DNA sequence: TGTGCCATCAGCACCCTAGTGGGTCGGGAGGCGCCAGATACGCAGTATTTT. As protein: CAISTLVGREAPDTQYF.

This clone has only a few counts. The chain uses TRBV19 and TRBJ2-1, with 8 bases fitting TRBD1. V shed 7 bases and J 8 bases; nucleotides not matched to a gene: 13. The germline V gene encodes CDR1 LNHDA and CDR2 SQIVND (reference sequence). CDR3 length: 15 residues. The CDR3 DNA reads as TGTGCCAGTACTAAACGACAGGGGAGAGGCCATGAGCAGTTCTTC. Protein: CASTKRQGRGHEQFF.

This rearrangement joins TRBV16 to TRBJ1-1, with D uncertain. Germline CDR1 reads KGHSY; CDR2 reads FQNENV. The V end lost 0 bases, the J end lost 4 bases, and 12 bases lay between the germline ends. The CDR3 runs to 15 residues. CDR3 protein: CASSQSAGAVTEAFF. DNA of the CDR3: TGTGCCAGCAGCCAATCGGCGGGCGCGGTCACTGAAGCTTTCTTT.

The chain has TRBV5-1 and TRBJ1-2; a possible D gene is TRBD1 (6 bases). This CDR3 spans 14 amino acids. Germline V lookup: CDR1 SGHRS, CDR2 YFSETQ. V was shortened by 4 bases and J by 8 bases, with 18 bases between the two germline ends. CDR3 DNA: TGCGCCAGCAGCCAAGCGGACAGCTCTAAAGGCTACACCTTC. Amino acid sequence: CASSQADSSKGYTF.

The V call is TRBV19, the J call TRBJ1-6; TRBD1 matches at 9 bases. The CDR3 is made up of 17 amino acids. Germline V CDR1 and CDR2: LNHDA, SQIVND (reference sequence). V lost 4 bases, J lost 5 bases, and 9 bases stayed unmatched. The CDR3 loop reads CASSREGQGINNSPLHF. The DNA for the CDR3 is TGTGCCAGTAGTAGAGAGGGACAGGGAATCAATAATTCACCCCTCCACTTT.

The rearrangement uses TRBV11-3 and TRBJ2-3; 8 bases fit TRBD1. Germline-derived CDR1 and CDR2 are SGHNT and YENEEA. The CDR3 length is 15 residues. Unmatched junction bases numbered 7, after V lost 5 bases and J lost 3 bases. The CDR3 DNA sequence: TGTGCCAGCAGCGTGGGGACAGGATGGACAGATACGCAGTATTTT. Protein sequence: CASSVGTGWTDTQYF.

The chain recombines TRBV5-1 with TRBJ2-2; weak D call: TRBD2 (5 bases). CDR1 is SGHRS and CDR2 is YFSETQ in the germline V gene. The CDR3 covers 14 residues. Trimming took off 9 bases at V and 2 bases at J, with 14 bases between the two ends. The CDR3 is CATRVEGNTGELFF. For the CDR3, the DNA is TGCGCCACCAGAGTCGAGGGCAACACCGGGGAGCTGTTTTTT.

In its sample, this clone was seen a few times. The CDR3 DNA sequence: TGTGCCAGCACCCCCGGGACAGGGAATCACGAGCAGTACTTC. Its protein is CASTPGTGNHEQYF. The gene calls are TRBV6-2 or TRBV6-3 and TRBJ2-7, with 9 nucleotides matching TRBD1. Germline V gives CDR1 MNHEY, CDR2 SVGEGT. The CDR3 is 14 residues long. V shed 7 bases and J 5 bases; nucleotides not matched to a gene: 9.

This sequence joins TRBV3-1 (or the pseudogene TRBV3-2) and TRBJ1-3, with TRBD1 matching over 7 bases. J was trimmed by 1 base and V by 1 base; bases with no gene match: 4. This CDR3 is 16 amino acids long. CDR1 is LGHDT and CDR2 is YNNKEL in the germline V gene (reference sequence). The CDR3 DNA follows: TGTGCCAGCAGCCAAGCAGGGGGTACTTCTGGAAACACCATATATTTT. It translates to CASSQAGGTSGNTIYF.

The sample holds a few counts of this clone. CDR3 residues: CASRAFYEQYF. In DNA form, the CDR3 reads TGTGCCAGCAGGGCCTTCTACGAGCAGTACTTC. This rearrangement joins TRBV2 to TRBJ2-7; D uncertain. The germline gives CDR1 SNHLY, CDR2 FYNNEI. V lost 6 bases and J lost 3, with 6 bases in between. The CDR3 contains 11 residues.

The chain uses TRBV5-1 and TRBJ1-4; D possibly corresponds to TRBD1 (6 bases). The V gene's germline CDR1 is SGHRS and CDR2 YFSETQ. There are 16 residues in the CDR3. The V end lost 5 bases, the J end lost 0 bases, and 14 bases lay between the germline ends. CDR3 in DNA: TGCGCCAGCAGTCACCGGACAGCAGCAACTAATGAAAAACTGTTTTTT. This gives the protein CASSHRTAATNEKLFF.

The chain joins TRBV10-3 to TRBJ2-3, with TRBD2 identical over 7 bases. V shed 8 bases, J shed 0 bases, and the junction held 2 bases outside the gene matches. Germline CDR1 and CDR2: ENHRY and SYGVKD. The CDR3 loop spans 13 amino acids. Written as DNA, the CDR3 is TGTGCCATCCAAGCGGGGAGCACAGATACGCAGTATTTT. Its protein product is CAIQAGSTDTQYF.

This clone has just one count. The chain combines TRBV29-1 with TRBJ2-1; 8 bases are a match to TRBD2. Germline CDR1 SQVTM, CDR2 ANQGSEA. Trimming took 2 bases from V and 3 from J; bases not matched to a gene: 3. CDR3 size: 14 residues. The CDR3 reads CSVESGSLYNEQFF. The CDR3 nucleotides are TGCAGCGTTGAAAGCGGGAGCCTCTACAATGAGCAGTTCTTC.